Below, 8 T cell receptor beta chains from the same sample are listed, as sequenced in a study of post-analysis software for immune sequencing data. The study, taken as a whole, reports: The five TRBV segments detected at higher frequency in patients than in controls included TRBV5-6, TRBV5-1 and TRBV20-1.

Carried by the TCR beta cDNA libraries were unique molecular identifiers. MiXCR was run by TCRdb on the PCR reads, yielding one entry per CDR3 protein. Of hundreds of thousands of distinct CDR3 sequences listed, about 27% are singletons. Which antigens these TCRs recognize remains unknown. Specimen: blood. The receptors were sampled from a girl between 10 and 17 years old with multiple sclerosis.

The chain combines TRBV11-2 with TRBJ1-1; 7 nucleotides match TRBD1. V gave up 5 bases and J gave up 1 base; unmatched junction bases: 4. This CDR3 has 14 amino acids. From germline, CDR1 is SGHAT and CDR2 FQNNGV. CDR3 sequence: CASSTRTGNTEAFF. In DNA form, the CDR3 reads TGTGCCAGCAGCACCCGGACAGGGAACACTGAAGCTTTCTTT.

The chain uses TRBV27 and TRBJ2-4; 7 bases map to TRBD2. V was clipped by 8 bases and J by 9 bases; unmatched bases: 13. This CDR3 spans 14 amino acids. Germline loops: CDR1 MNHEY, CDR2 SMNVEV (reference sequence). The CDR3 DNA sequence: TGTGCCAGCCGACGCGCGGGGGAGAGAAGCATTCAGTACTTC. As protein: CASRRAGERSIQYF.

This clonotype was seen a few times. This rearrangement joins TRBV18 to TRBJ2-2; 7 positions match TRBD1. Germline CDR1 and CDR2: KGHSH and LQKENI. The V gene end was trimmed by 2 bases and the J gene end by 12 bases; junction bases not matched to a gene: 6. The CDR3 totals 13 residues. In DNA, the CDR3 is TGTGCCAGCTCACCAGGCCCGGACAGGCAGCTGTTTTTT. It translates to CASSPGPDRQLFF.

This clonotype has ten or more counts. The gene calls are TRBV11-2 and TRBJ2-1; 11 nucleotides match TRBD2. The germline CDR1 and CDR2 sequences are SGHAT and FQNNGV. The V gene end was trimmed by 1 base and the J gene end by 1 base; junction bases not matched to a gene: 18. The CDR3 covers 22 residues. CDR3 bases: TGTGCCAGCAGCTTAGGCCGCAAACTAGCGGGAGATCGAGTGGGGTCCTACAATGAGCAGTTCTTC. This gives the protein CASSLGRKLAGDRVGSYNEQFF.

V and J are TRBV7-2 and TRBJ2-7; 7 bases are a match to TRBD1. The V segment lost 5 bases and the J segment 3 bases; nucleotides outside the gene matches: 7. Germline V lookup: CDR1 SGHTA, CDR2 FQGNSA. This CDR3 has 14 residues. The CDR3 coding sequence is TGTGCCAGCAGCCTACAGGGGCCTATCTACGAGCAGTACTTC. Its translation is CASSLQGPIYEQYF.

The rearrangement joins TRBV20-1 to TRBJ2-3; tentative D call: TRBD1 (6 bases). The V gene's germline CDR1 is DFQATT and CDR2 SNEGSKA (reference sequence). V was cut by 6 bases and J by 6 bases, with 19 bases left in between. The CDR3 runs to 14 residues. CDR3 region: CSAPRAGVIDTQYF. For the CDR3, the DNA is TGCAGTGCCCCCCGGGCAGGGGTCATCGATACGCAGTATTTT.

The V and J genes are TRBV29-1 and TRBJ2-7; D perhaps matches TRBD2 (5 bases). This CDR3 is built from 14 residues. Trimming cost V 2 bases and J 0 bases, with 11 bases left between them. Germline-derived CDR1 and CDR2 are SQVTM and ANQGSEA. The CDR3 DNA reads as TGCAGCGTTGAATACCGGGGAAGCTCCTACGAGCAGTACTTC. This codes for CSVEYRGSSYEQYF.

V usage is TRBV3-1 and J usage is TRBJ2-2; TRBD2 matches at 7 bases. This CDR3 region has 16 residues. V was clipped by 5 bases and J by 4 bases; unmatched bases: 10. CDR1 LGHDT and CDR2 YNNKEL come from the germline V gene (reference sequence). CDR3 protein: CASSSWTSKGTGELFF. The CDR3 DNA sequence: TGTGCCAGCAGCTCATGGACTAGTAAGGGCACCGGGGAGCTGTTTTTT.